These 21 T cell receptor beta chains came from one sample sequenced in a study of OX40 agonist ivuxolimab in advanced cancers. The table came from immunoSEQ multiplex PCR; TCRdb's copy has only in-frame clones and leaves some out. The table includes tens of thousands of clones, around 80% detected once. The specimen was CD4+ or CD8+ T cells sorted from blood, collected in a trial of the OX40 agonist ivuxolimab. All receptors come from an adult with an advanced solid tumor such as melanoma, head and neck, liver or kidney cancer.

The V gene is TRBV5-1, the J gene TRBJ2-6, with 9 bases aligning to TRBD1. Germline CDR1 and CDR2: SGHRS and YFSETQ. The CDR3 consists of 18 residues. Losses at the gene ends were 4 bases for V and 0 bases for J; bases not matched to a gene: 8. The CDR3 here is CASSKRTGDPSGANVLTF. The CDR3 DNA sequence: TGCGCCAGCAGCAAAAGGACAGGGGATCCCTCTGGGGCCAACGTCCTGACTTTC.

The V gene is TRBV28, the J gene TRBJ1-5; D unresolved. Trimming removed 4 bases from V and 6 bases from J, with 13 bases in between. CDR1 MDHEN and CDR2 SYDVKM come from the germline V gene. The CDR3 contains 14 residues. The CDR3 reads CASSYPSGGQPQHF. CDR3 sequence (DNA): TGTGCCAGCAGTTACCCGTCCGGAGGTCAGCCCCAGCATTTT.

V usage is TRBV2 and J usage is TRBJ2-1, with TRBD2 as a possible D gene (5 bases). V lost 3 bases, J lost 2 bases, and 8 bases lay in between. Germline V gene sequence: CDR1 SNHLY, CDR2 FYNNEI. The CDR3 has 14 residues. CDR3 sequence reads: CASSDIAPYNEQFF. The CDR3 DNA follows: TGTGCCAGCAGTGATATAGCGCCCTACAATGAGCAGTTCTTC.

A single count supports this clone. The J gene is TRBJ1-3, the V gene TRBV9; possible D gene TRBD1, 6 bases. V was clipped by 0 bases and J by 0 bases, with 13 bases between them. This CDR3 contains 17 residues. CDR1 and CDR2 from the germline V gene are SGDLS and YYNGEE. The CDR3 DNA follows: TGTGCCAGCAGCGTAGAGCGGACAGAATCCTCTGGAAACACCATATATTTT. Amino acids: CASSVERTESSGNTIYF.

The V call is TRBV7-2, the J call TRBJ2-7; 7 bases are shared with TRBD2. CDR3 length: 16 amino acids. CDR1 and CDR2 (germline): SGHTA, FQGNSA. The V and J ends lost 5 bases and 2 bases, in that order; junction bases with no gene match: 12. CDR3 DNA sequence: TGTGCCAGCAGCCCAAATCTAGCGGCTAGCCCCTACGAGCAGTACTTC. Translated: CASSPNLAASPYEQYF.

V gene TRBV18 combines with J gene TRBJ2-2; tentatively, D is TRBD1 (5 bases). The CDR3 runs 16 residues. Germline CDR1 reads KGHSH; CDR2 reads LQKENI. V was pared by 0 bases and J by 6 bases, with 14 bases between. CDR3 loop: CASSPPGRVSSGELFF. The DNA for the CDR3 is TGTGCCAGCTCACCACCGGGCAGGGTGTCTTCCGGGGAGCTGTTTTTT.

The rearrangement joins TRBV4-1 to TRBJ1-6; D call uncertain. Germline V lookup: CDR1 MGHRA, CDR2 YSYEKL. This CDR3 has 17 amino acids. Between the trimmed V and J ends, which lost 1 base and 9 bases, there was a span of 19 bases. CDR3 DNA: TGCGCCAGCAGCCAAGTCGCCCGGGCCAAGGAGCGTTCACCCCTCCACTTT. Amino acids: CASSQVARAKERSPLHF.

This sequence joins TRBV19 and TRBJ1-6; D is undetermined. The length of the CDR3 is 13 residues. Germline V gene lookup returns CDR1 LNHDA and CDR2 SQIVND (reference sequence). Trimming removed 9 bases at V and 3 bases at J, with 9 bases between. CDR3 protein: CASAVSYNSPLHF. The CDR3 DNA is TGTGCCAGCGCCGTTAGCTATAATTCACCCCTCCACTTT.

CDR3 bases: TGCAGCGTTTCGGAGGGGGCAGGGGCACCCCTCCACTTT. Translation gives CSVSEGAGAPLHF. The rearrangement uses TRBV29-1 and TRBJ1-6; 7 nucleotides line up with TRBD1. The CDR3 runs to 13 residues. Germline-derived CDR1 and CDR2 are SQVTM and ANQGSEA. The V segment lost 5 bases and the J segment 11 bases; nucleotides outside the gene matches: 9.

Notes on this clone: This sample also contains other DNA sequences that code for the same CDR3. The chain has TRBV7-6 and TRBJ1-2; D possibly corresponds to TRBD1 (6 bases). CDR1 and CDR2 from the germline V gene are SGHVS and FNYEAQ. CDR3 length: 13 residues. Between the trimmed V and J ends, which lost 5 bases and 7 bases, there was a span of 14 bases. DNA of the CDR3: TGTGCCAGCAGCGACGAACAGGGTAGTGGCTACACCTTC. This translates into CASSDEQGSGYTF.

This rearrangement joins TRBV9 to TRBJ2-3; 8 nucleotides align to TRBD2. The CDR3 has 15 amino acids. Germline V lookup: CDR1 SGDLS, CDR2 YYNGEE. Germline trimming cut 1 base from V and 4 bases from J; bases unmatched to any gene: 5. The DNA for the CDR3 is TGTGCCAGCAGCGTAAGGACTAGCTGGGCAGATACGCAGTATTTT. Protein sequence: CASSVRTSWADTQYF. Together with reference TRBV9 and TRBJ2-3, the CDR3 gives the full variable domain: DSGVTQTPKHLITATGQRVTLRCSPRSGDLSVYWYQQSLDQGLQFLIQYYNGEERAKGNILERFSAQQFPDLHSELNLSSLELGDSALYFCASSVRTSWADTQYFGPGTRLTVL.

The V call is TRBV7-6, the J call TRBJ2-3; D possibly corresponds to TRBD2 (5 bases). V lost 6 bases and J 0 bases, leaving 7 bases between the germline ends. The germline gives CDR1 SGHVS, CDR2 FNYEAQ. The CDR3 covers 13 residues. Here the CDR3 reads CASRRGSTDTQYF. The CDR3 bases are TGTGCCAGCAGAAGAGGGAGCACAGATACGCAGTATTTT. The whole variable domain, filled in from reference TRBV7-6 and TRBJ2-3, reads GAGVSQSPRYKVTKRGQDVALRCDPISGHVSLYWYRQALGQGPEFLTYFNYEAQQDKSGLPNDRFSAERPEGSISTLTIQRTEQRDSAMYRCASRRGSTDTQYFGPGTRLTVL.

This chain joins TRBV6-1 and TRBJ2-3; D is possibly TRBD2 (5 bases). The CDR3 is 14 residues long. Germline values: CDR1 MNHNS, CDR2 SASEGT. The ends were cut back, 5 bases at V and 4 bases at J, with 13 bases in the middle. CDR3 sequence reads: CASSLRGGPDTQYF. The CDR3 coding sequence is TGTGCCAGCAGTCTTAGAGGAGGTCCAGATACGCAGTATTTT.

The genes are TRBV6-5 and TRBJ2-7; 7 bases fit TRBD2. Germline lookup yields CDR1 MNHEY and CDR2 SVGAGI. The V gene end was trimmed by 5 bases and the J gene end by 0 bases; junction bases not matched to a gene: 4. This CDR3 comprises 14 residues. The CDR3 region has the DNA TGTGCCAGCAGTCCGGGGAGGGCCTCCTACGAGCAGTACTTC. This encodes CASSPGRASYEQYF.

V and J are TRBV7-3 and TRBJ2-1; tentatively, D is TRBD1 or TRBD2 (6 bases each). Between the trimmed V and J ends, which lost 4 bases and 8 bases, there was a span of 12 bases. The CDR3 spans 13 residues. The germline CDR1 and CDR2 sequences are SGHTA and FQGTGA. The CDR3 loop reads CASSSQRGDEQFF. The CDR3 nucleotides are TGTGCCAGCAGCTCCCAGAGGGGGGATGAGCAGTTCTTC.

This chain uses TRBV7-7 with TRBJ2-2; D is undetermined. The V gene lost 2 bases and the J gene lost 4 bases, with 5 bases spanning the gap. Germline V gene sequence: CDR1 SSHAT, CDR2 FNYEAQ (reference sequence). The CDR3 runs 13 residues. The CDR3 DNA follows: TGTGCCAGCAGCTTACATTTCACCGGGGAGCTGTTTTTT. This translates into CASSLHFTGELFF.

The J gene is TRBJ2-3, the V gene TRBV7-2; 9 nucleotides align to TRBD2. The CDR3 has 16 amino acids. Looked up from germline, CDR1 is SGHTA and CDR2 is FQGNSA. The trim removed 1 base at V and 2 bases at J, leaving 4 bases unmatched. The CDR3 loop reads CASSLDGGRDTDTQYF. The CDR3 DNA reads TGTGCCAGCAGCTTAGATGGCGGGAGGGACACAGATACGCAGTATTTT.

The V and J genes are TRBV2 and TRBJ2-1; 9 bases are shared with TRBD2. There are 14 residues in the CDR3. V trimming: 4 bases; J trimming: 10 bases; junction bases outside the gene matches: 8. CDR1 SNHLY and CDR2 FYNNEI come from the germline V gene. The CDR3 is CASSAGGRAWEQFF. CDR3 nucleotides: TGTGCCAGCAGTGCTGGCGGGAGGGCGTGGGAGCAGTTCTTC.

This rearrangement joins TRBV5-1 to TRBJ2-3; the D is unclear. Trimming pared 3 bases from V and 2 bases from J, leaving 7 bases between. CDR3 size: 13 residues. Germline V CDR1 and CDR2: SGHRS, YFSETQ. This CDR3 reads CASSWTTTDTQYF. The CDR3 DNA follows: TGCGCCAGCAGCTGGACGACCACAGATACGCAGTATTTT.

The sample holds a few counts of this clone. V is TRBV7-9 and J is TRBJ1-5; D ambiguous. V was clipped by 10 bases and J by 2 bases, with 12 bases between them. CDR3 length: 13 amino acids. Germline CDR1 SEHNR, CDR2 FQNEAQ (reference sequence). CDR3 region: CATSDGRNQPQHF. The CDR3 DNA is TGTGCCACTTCGGACGGCCGCAATCAGCCCCAGCATTTT.

This rearrangement joins TRBV29-1 to TRBJ2-1; 8 nucleotides match TRBD2. This CDR3 contains 13 residues. V shed 2 bases, J shed 7 bases, and the junction held 4 bases outside the gene matches. CDR1 is SQVTM, CDR2 ANQGSEA, per germline. CDR3 amino acids: CSVEWVAGNEQFF. CDR3 bases: TGCAGCGTTGAATGGGTAGCGGGGAATGAGCAGTTCTTC.